This TCR beta chain was captured by sequencing in a study of T-cell reconstitution after alpha-beta-depleted transplantation in children. This clonotype was counted at least ten times. What it binds is not known. Study-level results: Some patients' high day-60 TCRbeta diversity was attributed to recipient cells surviving conditioning. Reportedly, only several hundred clones from non-depleted graft cells drove alpha-beta T-cell counts at about two months. Once a year had passed after transplant, T-cell counts and diversity came mostly from newly produced T cells.

Unique molecular identifiers were incorporated during preparation of the TCRbeta library. TCRdb ran MiXCR on the PCR reads and lists one entry per CDR3 protein. The top ten hold roughly 27% of the sample, which has approximately 32,000 distinct CDR3 sequences, approximately 6.5% seen once. The CDR3 consists of 14 residues. V lost 0 bases and J lost 2, with 11 bases in between. Germline V lookup: CDR1 DFQATT, CDR2 SNEGSKA (reference sequence). The chain carries TRBV20-1 and TRBJ2-7; D is ambiguous. The receptor comes from a child less than two years old who had a stem cell transplant for acute myeloid leukemia, so the T cells may come from the graft donor. The specimen comprised peripheral blood, sampled 60 days after TCRalphabeta/CD19-depleted stem cell transplant. The CDR3 protein is CSARDIGVPYEQYF. The CDR3 DNA sequence: TGCAGTGCTAGAGATATAGGAGTGCCCTACGAGCAGTACTTC.